One and the same sample provided the 32 T cell receptor beta chains below, sequenced in a study of metastatic and nonmetastatic thyroid tumors. Not a single patient had been given any form of treatment at any point before undergoing thyroid surgery. TCRdb re-called the PCR reads with MiXCR. The data show approximately 60,000 clones, 30% seen once. The source material was blood. The receptor source for this set is a female donor with papillary thyroid cancer or a benign thyroid nodule (not recorded which). Some clones in this sample may be carry-over from other donors' samples.

CDR3 sequence reads: CASSQEAGRWVGDNNEQFF. The DNA for the CDR3 is TGCGCCAGCAGCCAAGAAGCGGGCCGCTGGGTGGGAGACAACAATGAGCAGTTCTTC. V is TRBV4-1 and J is TRBJ2-1, with a weak D call TRBD2 (6 bases). This CDR3 spans 19 amino acids. CDR1 MGHRA and CDR2 YSYEKL come from the germline V gene. The germline V and J ends were trimmed by 0 bases and 5 bases, with 23 bases remaining between them.

This chain uses TRBV28 with TRBJ2-3; D gene ambiguous. The CDR3 totals 16 residues. Trimming removed 6 bases from V and 2 bases from J, with 18 bases in between. Germline V gene data show CDR1 as MDHEN and CDR2 as SYDVKM. The CDR3 DNA follows: TGTGCCAGCAGGGAAACCCCGGAGAGGCTCACAGATACGCAGTATTTT. This encodes CASRETPERLTDTQYF.

On this clone: The sample has other DNA sequences that encode this CDR3 too. The genes are TRBV2 and TRBJ2-5; 8 nucleotides match TRBD1. The CDR3 consists of 15 residues. V shed 1 base, J shed 5 bases, and the junction held 6 bases outside the gene matches. CDR1 is SNHLY and CDR2 is FYNNEI in the germline V gene. In DNA, the CDR3 is TGTGCCAGCAGTGAAGGGGCAGGGGGCGGCGAGACCCAGTACTTC. Translation gives CASSEGAGGGETQYF.

This clone has just a few counts. The J gene is TRBJ1-1, the V gene TRBV28; tentatively, D is TRBD1 (5 bases). CDR1 is MDHEN, CDR2 SYDVKM, per germline. Deletions cut 4 bases from V and 6 bases from J, with 12 bases between. The CDR3 has 13 residues. DNA of the CDR3: TGTGCCAGCAGTTCCGGACAAGGGTCTGAAGCTTTCTTT. Translating gives CASSSGQGSEAFF.

The chain employs TRBV6-1 and TRBJ2-7; 8 bases align to TRBD1. The CDR3 has 16 residues. CDR1 is MNHNS and CDR2 is SASEGT in the germline V gene. J lost 2 bases, V lost 5 bases, and 11 bases had no gene match. Here the CDR3 reads CASSKDRADSTYEQYF. The CDR3 coding sequence is TGTGCCAGCAGTAAGGACAGGGCTGACTCCACCTACGAGCAGTACTTC.

As regards this clone: An end of the junction does not agree with germline; a read error may underlie this. J is TRBJ2-7 and V is TRBV6-1; D ambiguous. CDR1 is MNHNS, CDR2 SASEGT, per germline. This CDR3 is built from 14 residues. The CDR3 protein is CASSVGNRAYEQYF. The DNA of the CDR3 is TGCGCCAGCAGTGTAGGGAATCGGGCCTACGAGCAGTACTTC.

This clone was seen repeatedly, ten times or more. The J gene is TRBJ1-1, the V gene TRBV10-3; tentative D call: TRBD1 (5 bases). The V gene lost 3 bases and the J gene lost 4 bases, with 15 bases spanning the gap. This CDR3 region has 15 residues. Per the germline V gene, CDR1 is ENHRY and CDR2 is SYGVKD. DNA for the CDR3: TGTGCCATCAGTGAAAGGGGAGGGGAATTCACTGAAGCTTTCTTT. Translation gives CAISERGGEFTEAFF.

J is TRBJ2-5 and V is TRBV20-1, with 9 bases matching TRBD2. V shed 6 bases, J shed 1 base, and the junction held 6 bases outside the gene matches. The CDR3 loop spans 14 amino acids. CDR1 and CDR2 from the germline V gene are DFQATT and SNEGSKA (reference sequence). The CDR3 DNA sequence: TGCAGTGCAATCAGCGGGGGGTTCCAAGAGACCCAGTACTTC. The encoded protein is CSAISGGFQETQYF.

This clone was found a few times. The rearrangement links TRBV2 to TRBJ2-7; the D gene could be TRBD1 or TRBD2 (5 bases each). Trimming took 1 base from V and 6 from J, leaving 10 bases between them. This CDR3 is built from 13 residues. The germline V gene has CDR1 SNHLY and CDR2 FYNNEI. The CDR3: CASSEVGVAEQYF. For the CDR3, the DNA is TGTGCCAGCAGTGAAGTGGGGGTCGCCGAGCAGTACTTC.

This clone was recorded many times. The chain has TRBV10-3 and TRBJ1-5; unclear D gene. The V and J ends lost 2 bases and 0 bases respectively, with 8 bases between them. This CDR3 comprises 15 residues. Germline CDR1 is ENHRY and CDR2 is SYGVKD. The CDR3 DNA follows: TGTGCCATCAGTGAGGGACGGAATAGCAATCAGCCCCAGCATTTT. Protein sequence: CAISEGRNSNQPQHF.

This clone has at least ten counts. A much more abundant neighbour one base away suggests this may be a read error. The sample carries other DNA sequences with the same CDR3. The chain couples TRBV7-2 to TRBJ2-7; 8 bases match TRBD2. In germline, CDR1 is SGHTA, CDR2 FQGNSA. The CDR3 sequence is 15 residues long. CDR3 nucleotide sequence: TGCGCCAGCAGCTCTTATGGTAGCGGGAAAAACGAGCAGTACTTC. Amino acids: CASSSYGSGKNEQYF. Full variable domain (rest looked up from reference TRBV7-2 and TRBJ2-7): GAGVSQSPSNKVTEKGKDVELRCDPISGHTALYWYRQSLGQGLEFLIYFQGNSAPDKSGLPSDRFSAERTGGSVSTLTIQRTQQEDSAVYLCASSSYGSGKNEQYFGPGTRLTVT.

The rearrangement joins TRBV19 to TRBJ2-1; 12 bases line up with TRBD2. The trim removed 3 bases at V and 7 bases at J, leaving 7 bases unmatched. CDR1 and CDR2 (germline): LNHDA, SQIVND (reference sequence). The CDR3 is 16 residues long. This CDR3 reads CASSMWTSGVPNEQFF. CDR3 nucleotide sequence: TGTGCCAGTAGTATGTGGACTAGCGGGGTTCCAAATGAGCAGTTCTTC.

The chain recombines TRBV2 with TRBJ2-7; D tentatively reads TRBD1 or TRBD2 (5 bases each). The V end was cut by 6 bases, the J end by 3 bases, with 15 bases between. Germline CDR1 SNHLY, CDR2 FYNNEI. The CDR3 totals 14 residues. The CDR3 sequence: CASRETGTNYEQYF. CDR3 DNA sequence: TGTGCCAGCAGGGAAACCGGGACGAACTACGAGCAGTACTTC.

V is TRBV5-1 and J is TRBJ2-2; the D gene could be TRBD1 or TRBD2 (5 bases each). The CDR3 has 15 amino acids. The germline V gene has CDR1 SGHRS and CDR2 YFSETQ. Trimming took off 2 bases at V and 1 base at J, with 9 bases between the two ends. The CDR3 nucleotides read TGCGCCAGCAGCTTCCGGGACGGGAACACCGGGGAGCTGTTTTTT. As protein: CASSFRDGNTGELFF.

The CDR3 nucleotides read TGTGCCAGCTCACCACCGTCGGGACTAGATCACAATGAGCAGTTCTTC. This gives the protein CASSPPSGLDHNEQFF. The V gene is TRBV18, the J gene TRBJ2-1, with 8 bases lining up with TRBD2. CDR1 KGHSH and CDR2 LQKENI come from the germline V gene. Trimming removed 0 bases from V and 5 bases from J; junction bases left unmatched: 6. The CDR3 extends over 16 amino acids.

The chain couples TRBV6-1 to TRBJ1-2; 11 nucleotides align to TRBD1. CDR3 size: 15 residues. Germline CDR1 is MNHNS and CDR2 is SASEGT. V lost 5 bases and J lost 4; bases outside the gene matches: 6. DNA for the CDR3: TGTGCCAGCAGTCGCCGGGACAGGGGGTCCTATGGCTACACCTTC. Protein: CASSRRDRGSYGYTF.

This clone was detected many times. CDR3 nucleotide sequence: TGCGCCAGCAGCACTCCTGGTAGAGGATTGAACACTGAAGCTTTCTTT. Amino acids: CASSTPGRGLNTEAFF. The genes are TRBV5-1 and TRBJ1-1; no definite D call. V gave up 4 bases and J gave up 0 bases, with 16 bases separating them. This CDR3 comprises 16 residues. CDR1 is SGHRS, CDR2 YFSETQ, per germline.

This rearrangement joins TRBV2 to TRBJ1-1; D gene unclear. Germline V lookup: CDR1 SNHLY, CDR2 FYNNEI. V lost 2 bases and J lost 1, with 5 bases in between. The CDR3 totals 13 residues. CDR3 loop: CASSERGNTEAFF. The CDR3 DNA reads TGTGCCAGCAGTGAAAGAGGGAACACTGAAGCTTTCTTT.

Ten or more counts support this clone. The chain carries TRBV4-3 and TRBJ2-7; D might be TRBD1 (6 bases). The ends were cut back, 2 bases at V and 0 bases at J, with 14 bases in the middle. The CDR3 sequence is 16 residues long. Germline CDR1 reads LGHNA; CDR2 reads YSLEER. The CDR3 here is CASSQLTGSSSYEQYF. The DNA for the CDR3 is TGCGCCAGCAGCCAACTAACAGGGTCTAGCTCCTACGAGCAGTACTTC.

The table lists this clone with many counts. An end of the junction does not agree with germline; a read error may underlie this. CDR3 nucleotides: TGCGCCAGCAGCTTGGGGGATGCCACAAATACGCAGTATTTT. Its protein product is CASSLGDATNTQYF. J is TRBJ2-3 and V is TRBV5-1, with D unclear. There are 14 residues in the CDR3. Germline CDR1 is SGHRS and CDR2 is YFSETQ.

This chain links TRBV12-3 or TRBV12-4 with TRBJ2-2; 7 positions agree with TRBD1. The junction had 8 bases not matched to a gene; V was cut back by 5 bases and J by 5 bases. The CDR3 contains 15 residues. In DNA form, the CDR3 reads TGTGCCAGCAGTGGGGACAGCCTCGTAACCGGGGAGCTGTTTTTT. It is translated as CASSGDSLVTGELFF.

This clone was detected only a few times. The chain links TRBV4-3 to TRBJ2-1; 14 bases agree with TRBD2. Unmatched junction bases numbered 6, after V lost 5 bases and J lost 3 bases. Germline-derived CDR1 and CDR2 are LGHNA and YSLEER. The CDR3 is 17 residues long. In DNA form, the CDR3 reads TGCGCCAGCAGCTCGGGACTAGCGGGAGTGGGCTACAATGAGCAGTTCTTC. Its translation is CASSSGLAGVGYNEQFF.

This clone was counted once. This sequence joins TRBV5-6 and TRBJ2-1; TRBD1 matches at 10 bases. CDR1 is SGHDT, CDR2 YYEEEE, per germline. V was clipped by 3 bases and J by 3 bases; unmatched bases: 6. This CDR3 has 16 residues. CDR3 sequence: CASSSDRGLIYNEQFF. The CDR3 region has the DNA TGTGCCAGCAGCTCCGACAGGGGGCTAATCTACAATGAGCAGTTCTTC.

The genes are TRBV3-1 and TRBJ1-5, with a tentative D call TRBD1 (5 bases). Trimming removed 4 bases at V and 4 bases at J, with 14 bases between. CDR1 and CDR2 (germline): LGHDT, YNNKEL (reference sequence). The CDR3 has 15 residues. CDR3 in DNA: TGTGCCAGCAGCCTCGGGGGAGGTCCTAATCAGCCCCAGCATTTT. Translating it yields CASSLGGGPNQPQHF. The full variable domain, with the rest looked up from reference TRBV3-1 and TRBJ1-5, is DTAVSQTPKYLVTQMGNDKSIKCEQNLGHDTMYWYKQDSKKFLKIMFSYNNKELIINETVPNRFSPKSPDKAHLNLHINSLELGDSAVYFCASSLGGGPNQPQHFGDGTRLSIL.

This clone has only a few counts. This rearrangement joins TRBV20-1 to TRBJ1-5; a weak D match, TRBD1 (6 bases). V lost 3 bases to trimming and J lost 0 bases, with 12 bases between them. Germline V gene sequence: CDR1 DFQATT, CDR2 SNEGSKA (reference sequence). The CDR3 runs 15 residues. The CDR3 reads CSARGAGFSNQPQHF. CDR3 DNA sequence: TGCAGTGCTAGGGGGGCCGGGTTTAGCAATCAGCCCCAGCATTTT.

In DNA form, the CDR3 reads TGCAGTGCTAGACTCTTACAACCGGGCCCAAACTACGAGCAGTACTTC. Translation: CSARLLQPGPNYEQYF. The rearrangement joins TRBV20-1 to TRBJ2-7; the D is unclear. The CDR3 is made up of 16 amino acids. V was pared by 2 bases and J by 3 bases, with 20 bases between. Germline loops: CDR1 DFQATT, CDR2 SNEGSKA (reference sequence).

This clone was seen a few times. This chain joins TRBV6-2 or TRBV6-3 and TRBJ1-2; 7 bases are a match to TRBD1. J was trimmed by 4 bases and V by 5 bases; bases with no gene match: 10. The CDR3 is 15 residues long. Germline CDR1 reads MNHEY; CDR2 reads SVGEGT. CDR3 coding DNA: TGTGCCAGCAGTCTCTCCTCCGGGACAGCCTATGGCTACACCTTC. It yields the protein CASSLSSGTAYGYTF.

The DNA for the CDR3 is TGTGCCAGTAGTATGACGGGGCTAGATGGCTACACCTTC. It specifies CASSMTGLDGYTF. The chain carries TRBV19 and TRBJ1-2; the D gene is possibly TRBD1 (5 bases). The CDR3 spans 13 residues. V was trimmed by 3 bases and J by 6 bases, leaving 11 bases between them. The germline V gene encodes CDR1 LNHDA and CDR2 SQIVND (reference sequence).

The chain joins TRBV5-1 to TRBJ2-7; D perhaps matches TRBD1 (5 bases). CDR3 size: 13 residues. V was clipped by 0 bases and J by 5 bases, with 9 bases between them. CDR1 and CDR2 (germline): SGHRS, YFSETQ. The CDR3 DNA is TGCGCCAGCAGCTTGGTAGCAGGGAACGAGCAGTACTTC. This translates into CASSLVAGNEQYF. Full variable domain (outside the CDR3, taken from reference TRBV5-1 and TRBJ2-7): KAGVTQTPRYLIKTRGQQVTLSCSPISGHRSVSWYQQTPGQGLQFLFEYFSETQRNKGNFPGRFSGRQFSNSRSEMNVSTLELGDSALYLCASSLVAGNEQYFGPGTRLTVT.

The rearrangement links TRBV5-6 to TRBJ2-7; D is undetermined. Trimming cost V 4 bases and J 1 base, with 9 bases left between them. The CDR3 is 13 residues long. The germline V gene has CDR1 SGHDT and CDR2 YYEEEE. CDR3 sequence: CASSLRKSYEQYF. CDR3 nucleotide sequence: TGTGCCAGCAGCCTCCGGAAATCCTACGAGCAGTACTTC.

In its sample, this clone ranks as medium-sized. The V call is TRBV2, the J call TRBJ2-7; TRBD2 matches at 11 bases. The CDR3 has 15 residues. Trimming cost V 7 bases and J 4 bases; bases outside gene matches: 9. Germline V CDR1 and CDR2: SNHLY, FYNNEI. The DNA of the CDR3 is TGTGCCAGCACCAAAACGGCTAGCGGGAGGTACGAGCAGTACTTC. Protein product: CASTKTASGRYEQYF.

V usage is TRBV9 and J usage is TRBJ2-1; D uncertain. This CDR3 contains 16 residues. Germline values: CDR1 SGDLS, CDR2 YYNGEE. Trimming stripped 0 bases from V and 3 bases from J, with 13 bases between. CDR3 bases: TGTGCCAGCAGCGTAGAGGGTAGCCTTATCTACAATGAGCAGTTCTTC. Translation gives CASSVEGSLIYNEQFF.